The 26 T cell receptor beta chains in this list originate from one sample, sequenced in a study of T-cell memory formation after mild COVID-19. TCRdb used MiXCR to reprocess the 5' RACE reads, holding one entry per CDR3 protein. The data hold about 360,000 distinct CDR3 sequences, with roughly 14% observed a single time. The sample taken for sequencing was PBMCs or a T cell subset sorted from them (not recorded which). These receptors came from a man aged 18 to 30 who had mild COVID-19 (a few samples of this study predate the infection). Cell type and time point are not known.

The chain has TRBV5-1 and TRBJ1-1; D ambiguous. This CDR3 region has 14 residues. Germline V gives CDR1 SGHRS, CDR2 YFSETQ. Trimming took off 5 bases at V and 1 base at J, with 12 bases between the two ends. For the CDR3, the DNA is TGCGCCAGCAGACACGAGTGGCGGAACACTGAAGCTTTCTTT. Amino acids: CASRHEWRNTEAFF.

This clonotype was counted only a few times. For the CDR3, the DNA is TGTGCCAGCAGGGATGGCGGTGGAGCCGAAAAACTGTTTTTT. Translated, it gives CASRDGGGAEKLFF. This chain connects TRBV7-2 to TRBJ1-4; no clear D. Germline V lookup: CDR1 SGHTA, CDR2 FQGNSA. V dropped 6 bases and J dropped 8 bases, with 16 bases sitting between them. The CDR3 consists of 14 residues.

This clonotype was seen repeatedly, ten times or more. The V call is TRBV3-1, the J call TRBJ2-7; D is undetermined. This CDR3 contains 15 residues. The germline CDR1 and CDR2 sequences are LGHDT and YNNKEL (reference sequence). V lost 0 bases to trimming and J lost 3 bases, with 12 bases between them. CDR3 nucleotide sequence: TGTGCCAGCAGCCAAGATAATATCCCAGACTACGAGCAGTACTTC. Amino acid sequence: CASSQDNIPDYEQYF.

V usage is TRBV6-5 and J usage is TRBJ2-7, with 8 bases aligning to TRBD2. The CDR3 loop spans 15 amino acids. The germline gives CDR1 MNHEY, CDR2 SVGAGI. Germline trimming cut 4 bases from V and 2 bases from J; bases unmatched to any gene: 7. The CDR3 DNA follows: TGTGCCAGCAGTTCCGGGGGGGGAGGCCCCTACGAGCAGTACTTC. Translation gives CASSSGGGGPYEQYF.

This clonotype turned up a few times. CDR3 in amino acids: CASRHYYRVGNQPQHF. The CDR3 bases are TGTGCCAGCAGGCACTACTACAGGGTTGGCAATCAGCCCCAGCATTTT. The rearrangement links TRBV6-2 or TRBV6-3 to TRBJ1-5; D might be TRBD1 (6 bases). This CDR3 region has 16 residues. Trimming removed 6 bases at V and 2 bases at J, with 17 bases between. Germline V gives CDR1 MNHEY, CDR2 SVGEGT.

This clonotype was picked up many times. This chain joins TRBV7-3 and TRBJ2-1, with TRBD1 identical over 10 bases. Trimming removed 1 base from V and 5 bases from J; junction bases left unmatched: 5. The CDR3 contains 16 residues. Per germline, CDR1 SGHTA and CDR2 FQGTGA. Written as DNA, the CDR3 is TGTGCCAGCAGCTTAAGGGGACAGGGGACTCACAATGAGCAGTTCTTC. It specifies CASSLRGQGTHNEQFF.

This clonotype was detected ten times or more. The chain couples TRBV12-3 or TRBV12-4 to TRBJ1-6; TRBD1 matches at 7 bases. CDR3 size: 14 residues. V trimming: 1 base; J trimming: 10 bases; junction bases outside the gene matches: 4. CDR3 sequence: CASSLEGAGSPLHF. The CDR3 coding sequence is TGTGCCAGCAGTTTAGAGGGGGCAGGGTCACCCCTCCACTTT.

The chain employs TRBV20-1 and TRBJ2-1; 10 bases fit TRBD2. This CDR3 contains 15 residues. Germline V gene sequence: CDR1 DFQATT, CDR2 SNEGSKA (reference sequence). V dropped 3 bases and J dropped 7; count of bases not matched to a gene: 9. The CDR3 DNA follows: TGCAGTGCTAGGGACCTAGCGGGGGCCCGGAATGAGCAGTTCTTC. It specifies CSARDLAGARNEQFF.

This clonotype was recorded at least ten times. CDR3 sequence reads: CASTHLHRAEAFF. CDR3 nucleotides: TGTGCCAGCACTCATCTTCACAGGGCTGAAGCTTTCTTT. The V call is TRBV12-3 or TRBV12-4, the J call TRBJ1-1; tentative D call: TRBD1 (6 bases). V lost 7 bases and J lost 6, with 15 bases in between. The CDR3 has 13 amino acids.

This sequence joins TRBV5-1 and TRBJ1-2; D possibly corresponds to TRBD1 (5 bases). Germline V gene sequence: CDR1 SGHRS, CDR2 YFSETQ. The length of the CDR3 is 15 residues. V lost 4 bases and J 4 bases, leaving 17 bases between the germline ends. The DNA of the CDR3 is TGCGCCAGCAGCCCGGGCGGGGGGGACCTCTATGGCTACACCTTC. Its protein product is CASSPGGGDLYGYTF.

This sequence joins TRBV6-1 and TRBJ2-3, with D hard to call. The CDR3 spans 13 residues. Germline V CDR1 and CDR2: MNHNS, SASEGT. Trimming pared 3 bases from V and 4 bases from J, leaving 8 bases between. CDR3 nucleotide sequence: TGTGCCAGCAGTGATTTCGGGCCAGATACGCAGTATTTT. This sequence encodes CASSDFGPDTQYF.

The chain employs TRBV20-1 and TRBJ2-7; possibly TRBD1 for D (5 bases). The CDR3 is made up of 13 amino acids. Trimming removed 6 bases from V and 2 bases from J, with 14 bases in between. The germline V gene encodes CDR1 DFQATT and CDR2 SNEGSKA (reference sequence). As DNA, the CDR3 is TGCAGTGCACAGGACAAACCGCCCTACGAGCAGTACTTC. It is translated as CSAQDKPPYEQYF.

This clonotype was recorded a few times. V is TRBV6-5 and J is TRBJ1-2; 9 bases are a match to TRBD1. This CDR3 is 14 amino acids long. Trimming at V came to 6 bases and at J to 2 bases, leaving 4 bases not matched to a gene. CDR1 and CDR2 (germline): MNHEY, SVGAGI. The CDR3 coding sequence is TGTGCCAGCAGCCGGACAGGGGAGAACTATGGCTACACCTTC. Its protein is CASSRTGENYGYTF.

There are many counts of this clonotype. The chain links TRBV10-3 to TRBJ2-1, with a tentative D call TRBD2 (6 bases). Germline loops: CDR1 ENHRY, CDR2 SYGVKD. V was pared by 2 bases and J by 5 bases, with 7 bases between. This CDR3 is 13 amino acids long. CDR3 loop: CAISEGTHNEQFF. The CDR3 DNA reads as TGTGCCATCAGTGAGGGGACTCACAATGAGCAGTTCTTC.

The chain combines TRBV20-1 with TRBJ2-3, with 7 nucleotides matching TRBD2. The CDR3 has 13 amino acids. The V gene end was trimmed by 5 bases and the J gene end by 1 base; junction bases not matched to a gene: 3. Germline V gene sequence: CDR1 DFQATT, CDR2 SNEGSKA (reference sequence). The CDR3 bases are TGCAGTGCTCCGGGGGGTCGCACAGATACGCAGTATTTT. As protein: CSAPGGRTDTQYF.

The chain combines TRBV7-8 with TRBJ2-7; 7 nucleotides align to TRBD1. Losses at the gene ends were 1 base for V and 3 bases for J; bases not matched to a gene: 9. The CDR3 extends over 16 amino acids. Germline V gene data show CDR1 as SGHVS and CDR2 as FQNEAQ. This chain's CDR3 is CASSLGQGFSIYEQYF. CDR3 DNA sequence: TGTGCCAGCAGCTTAGGACAGGGTTTTAGTATCTACGAGCAGTACTTC.

The rearrangement links TRBV18 to TRBJ2-7; TRBD2 is a possible D gene (5 bases). The CDR3 length is 16 residues. V was pared by 3 bases and J by 2 bases, with 17 bases between. Germline CDR1 KGHSH, CDR2 LQKENI. Here the CDR3 reads CASSPNPGLGTYEQYV. The DNA of the CDR3 is TGTGCCAGCTCACCTAACCCGGGCCTCGGGACCTACGAGCAGTACGTC.

This clonotype has more than one count but fewer than ten. V gene TRBV6-5 combines with J gene TRBJ1-5, with D hard to call. This CDR3 has 11 residues. V dropped 7 bases and J dropped 6 bases, with 7 bases sitting between them. Germline V lookup: CDR1 MNHEY, CDR2 SVGAGI. For the CDR3, the DNA is TGTGCCAGCACCCTGCGTCAGCCCCAGCATTTT. The encoded protein is CASTLRQPQHF.

The V gene is TRBV28, the J gene TRBJ2-4; a weak D match, TRBD1 (5 bases). The germline CDR1 and CDR2 sequences are MDHEN and SYDVKM. The length of the CDR3 is 16 residues. V dropped 4 bases and J dropped 0 bases, with 13 bases sitting between them. The CDR3 DNA reads TGTGCCAGCAGTTCGACCTCGACAGTAGCCAAAAACATTCAGTACTTC. This gives the protein CASSSTSTVAKNIQYF.

V usage is TRBV7-3 and J usage is TRBJ2-5; 7 positions match TRBD1. The CDR3 length is 15 residues. The germline V gene encodes CDR1 SGHTA and CDR2 FQGTGA. The V gene end was trimmed by 4 bases and the J gene end by 5 bases; junction bases not matched to a gene: 10. Written as DNA, the CDR3 is TGTGCCAGCAGCTCCGAGGCAGGGGGTGTGGAGACCCAGTACTTC. Translation gives CASSSEAGGVETQYF.

The chain links TRBV7-9 to TRBJ1-5; a possible D gene is TRBD1 (5 bases). Germline-derived CDR1 and CDR2 are SEHNR and FQNEAQ (reference sequence). Trimming took 5 bases from V and 2 from J, leaving 16 bases between them. This CDR3 comprises 16 residues. This CDR3 is CASSKSGARGNQPQHF. CDR3 sequence (DNA): TGTGCCAGCAGCAAATCCGGGGCGAGGGGCAATCAGCCCCAGCATTTT. Variable domain in full (rest from reference TRBV7-9 and TRBJ1-5): DTGVSQNPRHKITKRGQNVTFRCDPISEHNRLYWYRQTLGQGPEFLTYFQNEAQLEKSRLLSDRFSAERPKGSFSTLEIQRTEQGDSAMYLCASSKSGARGNQPQHFGDGTRLSIL.

V usage is TRBV6-6 and J usage is TRBJ2-5; possible D gene TRBD1, 5 bases. The V and J ends lost 4 bases and 5 bases respectively, with 17 bases between them. CDR3 length equals 15 residues. CDR1 and CDR2 from the germline V gene are MNHNY and SVGAGI (reference sequence). DNA for the CDR3: TGTGCCAGCAGTTGGGCTGGGCAGGGAAGGGAGACCCAGTACTTC. Translating it yields CASSWAGQGRETQYF.

Comment on this clonotype: This may arise from a read error, as a much more abundant clone is one base away. CDR3 protein: CASSLRPPSEQYF. Here the CDR3 DNA reads TGCGCCAGCAGCTTGCGTCCCCCCTCCGAGCAGTACTTC. The genes are TRBV5-1 and TRBJ2-7, with D unclear. Trimming cost V 1 base and J 6 bases, with 11 bases left between them. The length of the CDR3 is 13 residues. The germline V gene has CDR1 SGHRS and CDR2 YFSETQ.

The chain joins TRBV4-3 to TRBJ1-2, with 7 bases that match TRBD1. V lost 1 base to trimming and J lost 4 bases; unmatched junction nucleotides: 15. The germline V gene has CDR1 LGHNA and CDR2 YSLEER. The CDR3 extends over 18 amino acids. CDR3 sequence reads: CASSQVVVGGTVLYGYTF. The DNA of the CDR3 is TGCGCCAGCAGCCAAGTGGTGGTTGGCGGGACAGTTCTCTATGGCTACACCTTC.

This clonotype was found a few times. The chain employs TRBV20-1 and TRBJ2-1; TRBD2 matches at 13 bases. The germline CDR1 and CDR2 sequences are DFQATT and SNEGSKA (reference sequence). The CDR3 is 15 amino acids. With V trimmed by 5 bases and J by 8 bases, 9 bases remained unmatched. Written as DNA, the CDR3 is TGCAGTGCTGGACTAGCGGGGGATTACAATGATGAGCAGTTCTTC. This gives the protein CSAGLAGDYNDEQFF.

This clonotype was seen more than once but under ten times. CDR3 region: CASSPNRGLSWEKLFF. The CDR3 coding sequence is TGTGCCAGCAGCCCGAACAGGGGACTATCTTGGGAAAAACTGTTTTTT. J is TRBJ1-4 and V is TRBV7-2; TRBD1 agrees at 7 bases. The CDR3 runs to 16 residues. The trim removed 5 bases at V and 8 bases at J, leaving 14 bases unmatched. Germline loops: CDR1 SGHTA, CDR2 FQGNSA. The full variable domain, with the rest looked up from reference TRBV7-2 and TRBJ1-4, is GAGVSQSPSNKVTEKGKDVELRCDPISGHTALYWYRQSLGQGLEFLIYFQGNSAPDKSGLPSDRFSAERTGGSVSTLTIQRTQQEDSAVYLCASSPNRGLSWEKLFFGSGTQLSVL.